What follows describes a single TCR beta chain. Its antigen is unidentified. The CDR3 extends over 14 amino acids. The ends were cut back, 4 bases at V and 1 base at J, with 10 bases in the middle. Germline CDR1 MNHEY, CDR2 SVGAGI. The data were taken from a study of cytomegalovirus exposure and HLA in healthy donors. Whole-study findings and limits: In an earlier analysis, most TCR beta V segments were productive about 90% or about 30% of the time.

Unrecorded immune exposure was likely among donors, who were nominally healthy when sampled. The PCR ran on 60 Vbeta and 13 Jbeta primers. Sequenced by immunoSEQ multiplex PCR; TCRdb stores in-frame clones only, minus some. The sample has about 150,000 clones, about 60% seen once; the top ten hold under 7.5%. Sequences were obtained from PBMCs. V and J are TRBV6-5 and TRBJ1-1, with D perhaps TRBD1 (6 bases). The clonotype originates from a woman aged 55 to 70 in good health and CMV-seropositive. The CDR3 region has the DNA TGTGCCAGCAGTTTCGGACAGCCGAACACTGAAGCTTTCTTT. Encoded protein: CASSFGQPNTEAFF.